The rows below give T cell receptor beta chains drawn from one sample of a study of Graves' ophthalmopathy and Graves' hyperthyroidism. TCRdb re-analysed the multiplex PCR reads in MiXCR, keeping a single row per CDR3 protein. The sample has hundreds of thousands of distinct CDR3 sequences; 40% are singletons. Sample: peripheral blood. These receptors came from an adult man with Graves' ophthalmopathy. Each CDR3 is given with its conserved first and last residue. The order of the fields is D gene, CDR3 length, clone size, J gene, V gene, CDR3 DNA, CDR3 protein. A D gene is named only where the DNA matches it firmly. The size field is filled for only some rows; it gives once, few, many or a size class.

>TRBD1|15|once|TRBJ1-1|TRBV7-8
TGTGCCAGCAGCTTGGAGGGGGCGGCGGGCACTGAAGCTTTCTTT
CASSLEGAAGTEAFF
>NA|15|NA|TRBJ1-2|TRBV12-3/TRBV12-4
TGTGCCAGCAGTTTTGGGATCCGAGCTAACTATGGCTACACCTTC
CASSFGIRANYGYTF
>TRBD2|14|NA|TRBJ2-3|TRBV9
TGTGCCAGCAAGGCGGGAGACAGCACAGATACGCAGTATTTT
CASKAGDSTDTQYF
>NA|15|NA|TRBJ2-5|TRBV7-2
TGCGCCAGCAGCCAAGGTTTCCGGGGTCAAGAGACCCAGTACTTC
CASSQGFRGQETQYF
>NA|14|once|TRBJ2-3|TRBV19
TGTGCCAGTTCTGAAGGTCGAAGCACAGATACGCAGTATTTT
CASSEGRSTDTQYF
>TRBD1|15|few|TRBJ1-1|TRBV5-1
TGCGCCAGCAGCCCGGAGACAGGGGGCGTCACTGAAGCTTTCTTT
CASSPETGGVTEAFF
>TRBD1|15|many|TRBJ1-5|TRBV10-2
TGCGCCAGCAGGCCAAAACAGGGGTTAGGTCAGCCCCAGCATTTT
CASRPKQGLGQPQHF
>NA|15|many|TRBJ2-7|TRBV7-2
TGTGCCAGCAGCTTAGCGCTACCGGGTTCGCGGGAGCAGTACTTC
CASSLALPGSREQYF
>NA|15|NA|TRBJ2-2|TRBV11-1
TGTGCCAGCAGCTTTGGTCAGGTCAACACCGGGGAGCTGTTTTTT
CASSFGQVNTGELFF
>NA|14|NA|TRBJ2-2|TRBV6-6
TGTGCCAGCAGTTACTCGAGCGGGTGGGGGGAGCTGTTTTTT
CASSYSSGWGELFF
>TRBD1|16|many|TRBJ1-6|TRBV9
TGTGCCAGCAGCGTCGGGACAGGGACCAGTTATTCACCCCTCCACTTT
CASSVGTGTSYSPLHF